This entry lists 7 T cell receptor beta chains sequenced from one sample in a study of PD-1 blockade in classical Hodgkin lymphoma. The assay was immunoSEQ multiplex PCR, and TCRdb's table has in-frame clones only and misses some. This sample carries around 20,000 clones, about 80% of them seen once, and the ten largest clones take roughly 7%. Time point: cycle 4 day 1 (C4D1), after more than five weeks of nivolumab. All the patients suffered relapse after autologous stem cell transplantation, and brentuximab vedotin exposure differed. The sample consisted of peripheral blood mononuclear cells (PBMCs), taken before the fourth cycle of nivolumab. These receptors were obtained from a human donor with classical Hodgkin lymphoma.

V is TRBV20-1 and J is TRBJ2-3, with D possibly being TRBD1 or TRBD2 (5 bases each). Trimming took off 3 bases at V and 10 bases at J, with 11 bases between the two ends. The CDR3 is 11 residues long. Germline V gene data show CDR1 as DFQATT and CDR2 as SNEGSKA (reference sequence). CDR3 loop: CSASGASSQYF. The CDR3 DNA is TGCAGTGCTAGTGGGGCTAGCTCGCAGTATTTT.

This chain links TRBV7-3 with TRBJ2-3, with 12 bases lining up with TRBD2. The CDR3 contains 14 residues. V shed 3 bases and J 11 bases; nucleotides not matched to a gene: 6. In germline, CDR1 is SGHTA, CDR2 FQGTGA. The CDR3 is CASSFASGGVKQYF. The CDR3 DNA sequence: TGTGCCAGCAGCTTCGCTAGCGGGGGGGTTAAGCAGTATTTT. Using reference TRBV7-3 and TRBJ2-3 for the parts outside the CDR3, the full variable domain is GAGVSQTPSNKVTEKGKYVELRCDPISGHTALYWYRQSLGQGPEFLIYFQGTGAADDSGLPNDRFFAVRPEGSVSTLKIQRTERGDSAVYLCASSFASGGVKQYFGPGTRLTVL.

This clone was detected only once. The chain uses TRBV7-6 and TRBJ2-2; TRBD1 matches at 8 bases. Per germline, CDR1 SGHVS and CDR2 FNYEAQ. The CDR3 is made up of 15 amino acids. V lost 5 bases to trimming and J lost 3 bases; unmatched junction nucleotides: 5. CDR3 sequence reads: CASSLRTGYTGELFF. The CDR3 nucleotides read TGTGCCAGCAGCCTCCGGACAGGGTACACCGGGGAGCTGTTTTTT.

The chain employs TRBV18 and TRBJ2-7; TRBD2 might be the D (5 bases). Looked up from germline, CDR1 is KGHSH and CDR2 is LQKENI. The CDR3 runs 14 residues. Trimming left V 3 bases short and J 7 bases short, with 16 bases between. CDR3 sequence: CASSPGLEGREQYF. The CDR3 DNA is TGTGCCAGCTCACCCGGACTTGAGGGTAGAGAGCAGTACTTC.

This rearrangement joins TRBV19 to TRBJ2-5; D remains ambiguous. Germline lookup yields CDR1 LNHDA and CDR2 SQIVND (reference sequence). The CDR3 is 13 amino acids. V gave up 5 bases and J gave up 0 bases, with 7 bases separating them. This CDR3 is CASSSQYQETQYF. The CDR3 region has the DNA TGTGCCAGTAGTTCCCAGTACCAAGAGACCCAGTACTTC.

V usage is TRBV27 and J usage is TRBJ1-4, with 7 bases matching TRBD1. Germline CDR1 is MNHEY and CDR2 is SMNVEV (reference sequence). With V trimmed by 8 bases and J by 8 bases, 14 bases remained unmatched. The CDR3 has 15 amino acids. CDR3 region: CASSWGGRGQEKLFF. The CDR3 nucleotides are TGTGCCAGCTCGTGGGGGGGCAGGGGACAGGAAAAACTGTTTTTT.

The V call is TRBV5-1, the J call TRBJ2-2; 7 positions match TRBD1. This CDR3 region has 15 residues. The junction had 3 bases not matched to a gene; V was cut back by 0 bases and J by 4 bases. Germline V gene sequence: CDR1 SGHRS, CDR2 YFSETQ. The CDR3 reads CASSLGQGFTGELFF. The CDR3 bases are TGCGCCAGCAGCTTGGGACAGGGATTCACCGGGGAGCTGTTTTTT.